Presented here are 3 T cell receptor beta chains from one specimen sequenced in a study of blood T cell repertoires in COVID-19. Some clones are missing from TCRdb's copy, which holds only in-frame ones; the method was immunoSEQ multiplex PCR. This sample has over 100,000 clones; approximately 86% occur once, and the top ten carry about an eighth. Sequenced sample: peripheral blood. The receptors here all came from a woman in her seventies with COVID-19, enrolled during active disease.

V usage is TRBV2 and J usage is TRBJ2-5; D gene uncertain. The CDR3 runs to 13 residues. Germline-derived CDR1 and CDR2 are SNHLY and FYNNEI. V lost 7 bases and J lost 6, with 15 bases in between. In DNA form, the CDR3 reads TGTGCCAGCAATGGCAGATCCACGCAGACCCAGTACTTC. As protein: CASNGRSTQTQYF.

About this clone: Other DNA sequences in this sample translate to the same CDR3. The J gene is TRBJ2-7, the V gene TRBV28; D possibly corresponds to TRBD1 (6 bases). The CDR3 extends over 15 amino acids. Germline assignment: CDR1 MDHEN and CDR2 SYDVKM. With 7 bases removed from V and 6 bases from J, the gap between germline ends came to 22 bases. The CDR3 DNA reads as TGTGCCAGCACCGTCTCCGGGACACGGCGCGCCGAGCAGTACTTC. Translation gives CASTVSGTRRAEQYF.

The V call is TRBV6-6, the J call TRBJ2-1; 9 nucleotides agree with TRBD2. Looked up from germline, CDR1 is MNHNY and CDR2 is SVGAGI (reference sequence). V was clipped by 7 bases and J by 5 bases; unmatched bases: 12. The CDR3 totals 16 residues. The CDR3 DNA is TGTGCCAGCACCGAACGCGGGGGGGTAATAAACAATGAGCAGTTCTTC. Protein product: CASTERGGVINNEQFF.